Presented here are 21 T cell receptor beta chains from one specimen sequenced in a study of T-cell reconstitution after alpha-beta-depleted transplantation in children. TCRbeta library preparation incorporated unique molecular identifiers. TCRdb processed the PCR reads anew with MiXCR; each CDR3 protein has one entry. Here the sample spans around 78,000 distinct CDR3 sequences, 6% to 8% being singletons. The source was PBMCs from the stem cell graft donor, collected from the stem cell graft. Receptor source: a human donor who donated a stem cell graft to a child with acute lymphoblastic leukemia.

This clonotype was found many times. The chain couples TRBV5-1 to TRBJ1-5, with D perhaps matching TRBD1 (5 bases). V was cut by 1 base and J by 0 bases, with 20 bases left in between. CDR1 is SGHRS and CDR2 is YFSETQ in the germline V gene. This CDR3 contains 19 residues. The CDR3 coding sequence is TGCGCCAGCAGCTTGACACACAGAGGGGACCCTTATAGCAATCAGCCCCAGCATTTT. This encodes CASSLTHRGDPYSNQPQHF.

There are many counts of this clonotype. The chain has TRBV27 and TRBJ1-2; perhaps TRBD1 as D (6 bases). The CDR3 totals 17 residues. Trimming stripped 6 bases from V and 4 bases from J, with 24 bases between. Germline V lookup: CDR1 MNHEY, CDR2 SMNVEV (reference sequence). The CDR3 sequence is CASSPGQGQGLLYGYTF. The CDR3 DNA is TGTGCCAGCAGCCCTGGTCAGGGGCAGGGCCTCCTCTATGGCTACACCTTC.

This clonotype occurred many times. The chain carries TRBV5-1 and TRBJ1-5; D unresolved. In germline, CDR1 is SGHRS, CDR2 YFSETQ. Trimming removed 4 bases from V and 0 bases from J, with 11 bases in between. CDR3 length: 15 residues. The CDR3 region has the DNA TGCGCCAGCAGCCCGACTGGGGATAGCAATCAGCCCCAGCATTTT. Translating it yields CASSPTGDSNQPQHF.

The V call is TRBV7-6, the J call TRBJ2-3; 10 bases line up with TRBD1. Per the germline V gene, CDR1 is SGHVS and CDR2 is FNYEAQ. Germline trimming cut 2 bases from V and 4 bases from J; bases unmatched to any gene: 9. The CDR3 loop spans 17 amino acids. The CDR3 DNA sequence: TGTGCCAGCAGCTTAAACTCGGACAGGGGGTGGGCAGATACGCAGTATTTT. Translating gives CASSLNSDRGWADTQYF.

The table lists this clonotype with a few counts. This sequence joins TRBV4-2 and TRBJ1-1, with TRBD1 matching over 9 bases. Germline V gene data show CDR1 as LGHNA and CDR2 as YNFKEQ. The CDR3 is 14 residues long. The V segment lost 7 bases and the J segment 5 bases; nucleotides outside the gene matches: 8. The CDR3 is CASIPGQGRTEAFF. CDR3 bases: TGTGCCAGCATCCCAGGACAGGGGCGAACTGAAGCTTTCTTT.

The table lists this clonotype with many counts. The chain links TRBV29-1 to TRBJ1-4, with D perhaps TRBD1 (5 bases). The CDR3 runs 14 residues. The V end lost 8 bases, the J end lost 0 bases, and 13 bases lay between the germline ends. The V gene's germline CDR1 is SQVTM and CDR2 ANQGSEA. CDR3 residues: CSMTTGPTNEKLFF. The DNA of the CDR3 is TGCAGCATGACAACGGGACCAACTAATGAAAAACTGTTTTTT.

This clonotype was seen ten or more times. The V gene is TRBV28, the J gene TRBJ2-5; 9 bases line up with TRBD1. The CDR3 extends over 15 amino acids. Germline-derived CDR1 and CDR2 are MDHEN and SYDVKM. Trimming took 3 bases from V and 0 from J; bases not matched to a gene: 2. The CDR3 reads CASSFGTGNQETQYF. The CDR3 DNA follows: TGTGCCAGCAGTTTCGGGACAGGGAACCAAGAGACCCAGTACTTC.

Many counts were recorded for this clonotype. The chain joins TRBV5-1 to TRBJ1-4; D is ambiguous. Trimming took 4 bases from V and 7 from J, leaving 17 bases between them. The CDR3 consists of 15 residues. Per germline, CDR1 SGHRS and CDR2 YFSETQ. CDR3 amino acids: CASSPLGGRGEKLFF. CDR3 sequence (DNA): TGCGCCAGCAGCCCCCTGGGAGGGCGTGGTGAAAAACTGTTTTTT.

This clonotype turned up a few times. This chain uses TRBV7-3 with TRBJ2-1, with 14 bases lining up with TRBD2. The germline V gene has CDR1 SGHTA and CDR2 FQGTGA. This CDR3 is built from 17 residues. The V and J ends lost 2 bases and 9 bases, in that order; junction bases with no gene match: 9. The CDR3 bases are TGTGCCAGCAGCTTACAGCTGGGACTAGCGGGAGAATTTGAGCAGTTCTTC. Its protein product is CASSLQLGLAGEFEQFF.

This clonotype was seen ten or more times. V is TRBV5-1 and J is TRBJ2-7; D is uncertain. The CDR3 length is 14 residues. Germline CDR1 is SGHRS and CDR2 is YFSETQ. V was clipped by 4 bases and J by 2 bases, with 13 bases between them. The CDR3 sequence: CASSPTGPTYEQYF. The CDR3 bases are TGCGCCAGCAGCCCTACTGGACCGACCTACGAGCAGTACTTC. Full variable domain (missing parts from reference TRBV5-1 and TRBJ2-7): KAGVTQTPRYLIKTRGQQVTLSCSPISGHRSVSWYQQTPGQGLQFLFEYFSETQRNKGNFPGRFSGRQFSNSRSEMNVSTLELGDSALYLCASSPTGPTYEQYFGPGTRLTVT.

This clonotype was counted ten times or more. The genes are TRBV9 and TRBJ1-2; D gene uncertain. The CDR3 has 13 residues. Germline V gene lookup returns CDR1 SGDLS and CDR2 YYNGEE. The V end lost 5 bases, the J end lost 6 bases, and 14 bases lay between the germline ends. The CDR3 nucleotides are TGTGCCAGCAGGCACAGAGCGACGGATGGCTACACCTTC. As protein: CASRHRATDGYTF.

This clonotype was detected many times. The rearrangement links TRBV6-5 to TRBJ1-4, with D possibly TRBD1 on 5 matching bases. Trimming took 2 bases from V and 2 from J, leaving 6 bases between them. Germline V gene sequence: CDR1 MNHEY, CDR2 SVGAGI. There are 14 residues in the CDR3. In DNA form, the CDR3 reads TGTGCCAGCAGTTACGGGGGGACTAATGAAAAACTGTTTTTT. Its protein product is CASSYGGTNEKLFF.

In its sample, this clonotype was seen many times. The V gene is TRBV4-1, the J gene TRBJ2-3; 8 bases map to TRBD1. Germline V gene sequence: CDR1 MGHRA, CDR2 YSYEKL. This CDR3 has 15 residues. V trimming: 2 bases; J trimming: 2 bases; junction bases outside the gene matches: 3. The CDR3 DNA is TGCGCCAGCAGCCAATGGACAGGGCTCACAGATACGCAGTATTTT. Amino acid sequence: CASSQWTGLTDTQYF.

This clonotype was observed a handful of times. The chain uses TRBV9 and TRBJ2-7, with 8 bases that match TRBD2. Germline trimming cut 4 bases from V and 4 bases from J; bases unmatched to any gene: 7. The germline gives CDR1 SGDLS, CDR2 YYNGEE. The CDR3 is 14 residues long. CDR3 loop: CASSPWTSFYEQYF. DNA for the CDR3: TGTGCCAGCAGCCCATGGACTAGCTTTTACGAGCAGTACTTC.

This clonotype was detected ten times or more. The chain couples TRBV29-1 to TRBJ1-1; weak D call: TRBD1 (6 bases). CDR3 length equals 13 residues. Trimming cost V 7 bases and J 0 bases, with 12 bases left between them. Germline CDR1 reads SQVTM; CDR2 reads ANQGSEA. The CDR3 sequence is CSASGELNTEAFF. In DNA form, the CDR3 reads TGCAGCGCCTCAGGGGAACTGAACACTGAAGCTTTCTTT. Using reference TRBV29-1 and TRBJ1-1 for the parts outside the CDR3, the full variable domain is SAVISQKPSRDICQRGTSLTIQCQVDSQVTMMFWYRQQPGQSLTLIATANQGSEATYESGFVIDKFPISRPNLTFSTLTVSNMSPEDSSIYLCSASGELNTEAFFGQGTRLTVV.

Many counts were recorded for this clonotype. The CDR3 region is CASSYLTGIDGYTF. CDR3 DNA sequence: TGTGCCAGCAGCTACTTGACAGGGATAGATGGCTACACCTTC. The chain employs TRBV7-2 and TRBJ1-2, with 7 bases aligning to TRBD1. Germline assignment: CDR1 SGHTA and CDR2 FQGNSA. Germline trimming cut 4 bases from V and 6 bases from J; bases unmatched to any gene: 8. The CDR3 consists of 14 residues.

This clonotype was counted many times. The rearrangement joins TRBV2 to TRBJ1-3; tentatively, D is TRBD1 (6 bases). The germline V and J ends were trimmed by 6 bases and 0 bases, with 9 bases remaining between them. CDR3 length: 14 amino acids. In germline, CDR1 is SNHLY, CDR2 FYNNEI. CDR3 sequence (DNA): TGTGCCAGCAGGGGGGCCATCTCTGGAAACACCATATATTTT. It codes for CASRGAISGNTIYF.

This clonotype has ten or more counts. J is TRBJ2-1 and V is TRBV11-2; 13 positions match TRBD2. Per germline, CDR1 SGHAT and CDR2 FQNNGV. The V gene end was trimmed by 5 bases and the J gene end by 4 bases; junction bases not matched to a gene: 8. The CDR3 totals 17 residues. The CDR3, as DNA: TGTGCCAGCAGCGTCAGACGGACTAGCGGGAGATACAATGAGCAGTTCTTC. This gives the protein CASSVRRTSGRYNEQFF.

This clonotype has just a few counts. This chain links TRBV4-3 with TRBJ2-1; tentative D call: TRBD2 (6 bases). Germline V lookup: CDR1 LGHNA, CDR2 YSLEER. CDR3 length equals 11 residues. Trimming pared 6 bases from V and 8 bases from J, leaving 8 bases between. The CDR3 region is CASRGEDEQFF. The CDR3 region has the DNA TGCGCCAGCAGAGGGGAGGATGAGCAGTTCTTC.

In this sample, this clonotype turned up many times. The gene calls are TRBV6-2 or TRBV6-3 and TRBJ2-4; D is tentatively TRBD1 or TRBD2 (5 bases each). Germline V gene data show CDR1 as MNHEY and CDR2 as SVGEGT. The CDR3 totals 14 residues. The germline V and J ends were trimmed by 5 bases and 1 base, with 9 bases remaining between them. DNA of the CDR3: TGTGCCAGCAGTGGGGCGGGCGCCAAAAACATTCAGTACTTC. The encoded protein is CASSGAGAKNIQYF.

This clonotype was counted ten times or more. The DNA for the CDR3 is TGTGCCAGCAGCCAAGAGGGAAGGGGGCAGTCCTACGAGCAGTACTTC. This gives the protein CASSQEGRGQSYEQYF. The V gene is TRBV3-1, the J gene TRBJ2-7; 7 nucleotides match TRBD1. The CDR3 sequence is 16 residues long. Germline CDR1 LGHDT, CDR2 YNNKEL (reference sequence). V gave up 0 bases and J gave up 1 base; unmatched junction bases: 6.